Listed below are T cell receptor beta chains from one sample, sequenced in a study of blood T cell repertoires in COVID-19. Generated by immunoSEQ multiplex PCR, the TCRdb table keeps only in-frame clones and is missing some. The repertoire holds 96,000 or so clones, with 70% to 90% as singletons. The source material was peripheral blood. These receptors all come from a woman over 75 with acute or convalescent COVID-19. CDR3s include the opening cysteine and the closing phenylalanine or tryptophan. A D gene is named only where the DNA matches it firmly. Size is stated for part of the rows, as once, few or many counts, or as a class when the clone is expanded.

abundance | j_gene | d_gene | v_gene | CDR3nt | CDR3aa
NA | TRBJ2-1 | NA | TRBV24-1 | TGTGCCACCAGTGACCCCTCGACCAGCGGGCCCTCCTACAATGAGCAGTTCTTC | CATSDPSTSGPSYNEQFF
NA | TRBJ2-5 | NA | TRBV6-1 | TGTGCCAGCAGCCTGAGAGAGACCCAGTACTTC | CASSLRETQYF
NA | TRBJ2-3 | NA | TRBV29-1 | TGCAGCGTTGGTGTGGACAGCCCCACAGATACGCAGTATTTT | CSVGVDSPTDTQYF
NA | TRBJ1-6 | TRBD1 | TRBV18 | TGTGCCAGCTCAGTCCCGGGACAGGCGTTCGGGAGGAATAATTCACCCCTCCACTTT | CASSVPGQAFGRNNSPLHF
few | TRBJ1-1 | TRBD1 | TRBV4-3 | TGCGCCAGCAGAGACAGGGCCTCCGGCTCTGAAGCTTTCTTT | CASRDRASGSEAFF
NA | TRBJ2-1 | TRBD2 | TRBV19 | TGTGCCAGTAGTATAGTAGGGACTAGCGGGAGATCCCCCTACAATGAGCAGTTCTTC | CASSIVGTSGRSPYNEQFF
NA | TRBJ2-3 | NA | TRBV5-4 | TGTGCCAGCAGCTTATTTCGGGGTGGGGGGACAGATACGCAGTATTTT | CASSLFRGGGTDTQYF
NA | TRBJ1-5 | TRBD1 | TRBV19 | TGTGCCACTAGAGACAGGGGCAATCAGCCCCAGCATTTT | CATRDRGNQPQHF
NA | TRBJ1-1 | NA | TRBV9 | TGTGCCAGCAGCGTAGCCCCTAACGTGAACACTGAAGCTTTCTTT | CASSVAPNVNTEAFF
NA | TRBJ2-1 | NA | TRBV4-3 | TGCGCCAGCAGCTTCGACTCTACCGGGAATGAGCAGTTCTTC | CASSFDSTGNEQFF
NA | TRBJ1-1 | NA | TRBV20-1 | TGCAGTGCTAGTTACACCAACACTGAAGCTTTCTTT | CSASYTNTEAFF
NA | TRBJ1-5 | NA | TRBV15 | TGTGCCACTAGCCCAGAACGCAATCAGCCCCAGCATTTT | CATSPERNQPQHF
NA | TRBJ1-2 | NA | TRBV19 | TGTGCCAGTAGTGCTGGACAAAGCTATGGCTACACCTTC | CASSAGQSYGYTF
NA | TRBJ1-1 | NA | TRBV19 | TGTGCCAGTAGCTTACAGATTATGAACACTGAAGCTTTCTTT | CASSLQIMNTEAFF
NA | TRBJ2-3 | NA | TRBV6-2/TRBV6-3 | TGTGCCAGCAGTTACTCGATACTAACGACAGATACGCAGTATTTT | CASSYSILTTDTQYF
few | TRBJ1-2 | TRBD1 | TRBV10-3 | TGTGCCATCAGTGAGTCAGGGACAGGGGTGTCCTATAATGGCTACACCTTC | CAISESGTGVSYNGYTF
NA | TRBJ1-5 | NA | TRBV21-1 | TGTGCCAGCAGCAAAAAACAGAATAGCAATCAGCCCCAGCATTTT | CASSKKQNSNQPQHF
few | TRBJ2-1 | TRBD2 | TRBV28 | TGTGCCAGCAGTTCACCGGGACTAGCGGGAGGGAATGAGCAGTTCTTC | CASSSPGLAGGNEQFF
NA | TRBJ1-5 | TRBD1 | TRBV19 | TGTGCCAGTAGTCTCAGGGACAGCCTTAGCAATCAGCCCCAGCATTTT | CASSLRDSLSNQPQHF
NA | TRBJ1-5 | NA | TRBV2 | TGTGCCAGCAGAGAGGGACAGCCCCAGCATTTT | CASREGQPQHF
NA | TRBJ2-7 | TRBD2 | TRBV7-2 | TGTGCCAGCAGCTTGGCGGGGGGGCATGAGCAGTACTTC | CASSLAGGHEQYF
NA | TRBJ2-1 | TRBD2 | TRBV4-3 | TGCGCCAGCAGCCAAGATGTCACCGGGGGGGGTACCTACAATGAGCAGTTCTTC | CASSQDVTGGGTYNEQFF
few | TRBJ2-3 | TRBD2 | TRBV2 | TGTGCCGGAAAGACTAGCGGGAGTTCGGATACGCAGTATTTT | CAGKTSGSSDTQYF
NA | TRBJ2-6 | TRBD1 | TRBV19 | TGTGCCAGTAGCCCCCTAAGGACAGGGGGAACAAGCACTGGGGCCAACGTCCTGACTTTC | CASSPLRTGGTSTGANVLTF
once | TRBJ1-5 | TRBD1 | TRBV19 | TGTGCCAGTACCAAGGACAGGGATAGCAATCAGCCCCAGCATTTT | CASTKDRDSNQPQHF
NA | TRBJ1-4 | TRBD1 | TRBV30 | TGTGCCTGGAGCAGACAGGGGGTCGCGAGAAAACTGTTTTTT | CAWSRQGVARKLFF
NA | TRBJ2-1 | NA | TRBV21-1 | TGTGCCAGCAGCAAAGAAGGTAGGGGTAGGGTGTACAATGAGCAGTTCTTC | CASSKEGRGRVYNEQFF
once | TRBJ2-5 | TRBD2 | TRBV14 | TGTGCCAGCAGCCAATGGACTAGTCTTGGGCAAGAGACCCAGTACTTC | CASSQWTSLGQETQYF
NA | TRBJ1-2 | NA | TRBV7-2 | TGTGCCAGCAGCTTAAGTGGGACAAGCAACTATGGCTACACCTTC | CASSLSGTSNYGYTF
NA | TRBJ2-3 | NA | TRBV4-1 | TGCGCCAGCACGGGGTTAGGAGATACGCAGTATTTT | CASTGLGDTQYF
few | TRBJ2-3 | NA | TRBV27 | TGTGCCAGCAGCCCCGGGACACATACGCAGTATTTT | CASSPGTHTQYF
NA | TRBJ1-1 | TRBD1 | TRBV18 | TGTGCCAGCTCACCGGGACAGGGGTCCACTGAAGCTTTCTTT | CASSPGQGSTEAFF
NA | TRBJ1-1 | NA | TRBV30 | TGTGCCTGGACCGAGAAGGAGGGGTGGAACACTGAAGCTTTCTTT | CAWTEKEGWNTEAFF
NA | TRBJ2-2 | TRBD2 | TRBV2 | TGTGCCAGCACGGGACTAGCGGGAGTCACCGGGGAGCTGTTTTTT | CASTGLAGVTGELFF
NA | TRBJ1-4 | TRBD1 | TRBV24-1 | TGTGCCACCAGTGACTCCCGGGACAGTGGGGAAAAACTGTTTTTT | CATSDSRDSGEKLFF
NA | TRBJ2-2 | TRBD2 | TRBV9 | TGTGCCAGCAGCTTTAGCGGGAACGCGAACACCGGGGAGCTGTTTTTT | CASSFSGNANTGELFF
NA | TRBJ2-1 | TRBD2 | TRBV27 | TGTGCCAGCACCAGATTCGGACTAGCGGATGAGCAGTTCTTC | CASTRFGLADEQFF
NA | TRBJ1-5 | TRBD1 | TRBV2 | TGTGCCAGCAGTGATCAGGGGGCCCTCATGTCCCAGCATTTT | CASSDQGALMSQHF
once | TRBJ2-3 | TRBD2 | TRBV5-4 | TGTGCCAGCAGCTTGCGTAGCGGGAGAGGGGATACGCAGTATTTT | CASSLRSGRGDTQYF
NA | TRBJ2-1 | TRBD2 | TRBV19 | TGTGCCAGTAGAAAACCGGGGGGGATCTACAATGAGCAGTTCTTC | CASRKPGGIYNEQFF
NA | TRBJ1-2 | TRBD1 | TRBV28 | TGTGCCAGCAGCCCCCCAGGGGGCTTCGGGTATGGCTACACCTTC | CASSPPGGFGYGYTF